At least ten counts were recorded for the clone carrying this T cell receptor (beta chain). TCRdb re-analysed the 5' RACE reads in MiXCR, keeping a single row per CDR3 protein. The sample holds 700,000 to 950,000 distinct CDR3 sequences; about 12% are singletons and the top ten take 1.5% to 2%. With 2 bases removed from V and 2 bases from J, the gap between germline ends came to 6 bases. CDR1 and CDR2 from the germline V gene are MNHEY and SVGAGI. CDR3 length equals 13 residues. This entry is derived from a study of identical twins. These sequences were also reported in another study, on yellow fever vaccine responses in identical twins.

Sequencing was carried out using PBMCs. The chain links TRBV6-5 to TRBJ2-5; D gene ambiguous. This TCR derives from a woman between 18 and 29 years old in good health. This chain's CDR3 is CASSYGLQETQYF. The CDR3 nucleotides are TGTGCCAGCAGTTACGGGCTGCAAGAGACCCAGTACTTC.